A selection of T cell receptor beta chains follows, all from one sample in a study of CD8+CD57+ T cells in acquired aplastic anemia. TCRdb itself ran the reads through MiXCR, one entry per CDR3 protein. The sample holds under 500,000 distinct CDR3 sequences, around 30% seen once. Material for sequencing was sorted CD4+, CD8+, or CD8+CD57+ T cells (not recorded which) from PBMCs. These receptors originate from a human donor with aplastic anemia. CDR3s include the opening cysteine and the closing phenylalanine or tryptophan. Fields, in order: D gene, V gene, J gene, clone size, CDR3 length, CDR3 protein, CDR3 DNA. A D gene is named only where the DNA matches it firmly. Size is stated for part of the rows, as once, few or many counts, or as a class when the clone is expanded.

-	TRBV10-3	TRBJ2-7	-	12	CAIMGGSYEQYF	TGTGCCATCATGGGGGGTTCCTACGAGCAGTACTTC
-	TRBV12-3/TRBV12-4	TRBJ2-3	few	13	CASSSPGTDTQYF	TGTGCCAGCAGCTCGCCGGGCACAGATACGCAGTATTTT
TRBD2	TRBV12-3/TRBV12-4	TRBJ2-3	-	15	CASSSQREVPDTQYF	TGTGCCAGCAGCTCGCAGCGGGAGGTCCCAGATACGCAGTATTTT
TRBD1	TRBV3-1	TRBJ1-2	-	14	CASSPMTGMGGYTF	TGTGCCAGCAGCCCGATGACAGGGATGGGTGGCTACACCTTC
-	TRBV25-1	TRBJ2-3	-	15	CASSLSFPSTDTQYF	TGTGCCAGCAGTCTCTCCTTCCCCTCCACAGATACGCAGTATTTT
-	TRBV3-1	TRBJ1-2	few	13	CASSQARDSGYTF	TGTGCCAGCAGCCAAGCCAGGGACTCCGGCTACACCTTC
TRBD2	TRBV10-2	TRBJ2-7	-	15	CASSGSSGRTYEQYF	TGCGCCAGCAGTGGCTCTAGCGGGAGGACCTACGAGCAGTACTTC
-	TRBV3-1	TRBJ2-3	-	13	CASSQDWTDTQYF	TGTGCCAGCAGCCAAGACTGGACAGATACGCAGTATTTT
-	TRBV6-1	TRBJ1-2	-	15	CASSPRGGLKYGYTF	TGTGCCAGCAGCCCCCGCGGGGGGCTAAAGTATGGCTACACCTTC
-	TRBV9	TRBJ1-1	-	14	CASSVAFGDYEAFF	TGTGCCAGCAGCGTAGCGTTCGGGGACTATGAAGCTTTCTTT
-	TRBV9	TRBJ2-5	many	15	CASSSRTGSGETQYF	TGTGCCAGCAGCTCCCGAACGGGTTCCGGGGAGACCCAGTACTTC
-	TRBV12-3/TRBV12-4	TRBJ1-2	many	15	CASSRTGQVNYGYTF	TGTGCCAGCAGCCGAACCGGACAAGTTAACTATGGCTACACCTTC
TRBD1	TRBV2	TRBJ2-5	few	16	CASSETVTGGQETQYF	TGTGCCAGCAGTGAAACCGTAACAGGGGGCCAAGAGACCCAGTACTTC
-	TRBV25-1	TRBJ1-2	-	14	CASSDRGVNYGYTF	TGTGCCAGCAGTGACCGGGGGGTAAACTATGGCTACACCTTC
-	TRBV24-1	TRBJ2-3	many	16	CATSDPGLPAEDTQYF	TGTGCCACCAGTGATCCGGGACTCCCCGCGGAAGATACGCAGTATTTT
-	TRBV7-6	TRBJ2-5	many	13	CASSLYLEETQYF	TGTGCCAGCAGCTTATATCTCGAGGAGACCCAGTACTTC
TRBD1	TRBV12-3/TRBV12-4	TRBJ1-5	many	14	CASSQGQNNQPQHF	TGTGCCAGCAGTCAGGGACAGAACAATCAGCCCCAGCATTTT
-	TRBV19	TRBJ1-1	few	14	CASRYVTGNTEAFF	TGTGCCAGTAGGTACGTCACGGGGAACACTGAAGCTTTCTTT
-	TRBV29-1	TRBJ2-7	few	11	CSVEVSYEQHF	TGCAGCGTTGAAGTAAGTTACGAGCAGCACTTC
TRBD2	TRBV2	TRBJ2-3	many	15	CASSDQRGFTDTQYF	TGTGCCAGCAGTGATCAGCGGGGGTTCACAGATACGCAGTATTTT
-	TRBV2	TRBJ1-2	few	14	CASSEDQGRYGYTF	TGTGCCAGCAGTGAAGACCAGGGGCGCTATGGCTACACCTTC
-	TRBV11-1	TRBJ2-1	-	16	CASSLVTQGTNNEQFF	TGTGCCAGCAGCTTAGTCACCCAGGGGACAAACAATGAGCAGTTCTTC
TRBD1	TRBV20-1	TRBJ1-2	-	15	CSAIAGTGGNYGYTF	TGCAGTGCTATCGCCGGGACAGGGGGCAACTATGGCTACACCTTC
-	TRBV5-1	TRBJ2-3	few	13	CASSYGRADTQYF	TGCGCCAGCAGCTACGGACGTGCAGATACGCAGTATTTT
TRBD2	TRBV4-2	TRBJ2-7	-	16	CASSQDASGGTYEQYF	TGTGCCAGCAGCCAAGATGCTAGCGGGGGTACCTACGAGCAGTACTTC
-	TRBV7-2	TRBJ2-7	-	15	CASSYGGQKNYEQYF	TGTGCCAGCAGCTACGGGGGACAGAAGAACTACGAGCAGTACTTC
TRBD1	TRBV29-1	TRBJ1-6	-	16	CSVTGTGGFVDSPLHF	TGCAGCGTTACCGGGACAGGGGGGTTTGTGGATTCACCCCTCCACTTT
-	TRBV19	TRBJ1-5	many	14	CASSPIDFGQPQHF	TGTGCCAGTAGCCCGATCGATTTTGGTCAGCCCCAGCATTTT
TRBD1	TRBV20-1	TRBJ1-3	many	14	CSANDRGRGNTIYF	TGCAGTGCGAACGACAGGGGCCGGGGAAACACCATATATTTT
-	TRBV19	TRBJ1-2	many	13	CASTSEGLGGYTF	TGTGCCAGTACCTCGGAGGGCCTGGGAGGCTACACCTTC
-	TRBV6-1	TRBJ1-1	-	12	CASSESTTEAFF	TGTGCCAGCAGTGAATCTACCACTGAAGCTTTCTTT
TRBD1	TRBV25-1	TRBJ2-2	-	17	CASSVLGQGYRAGELFF	TGTGCCAGCAGTGTACTGGGACAGGGATATAGAGCCGGGGAGCTGTTTTTT
-	TRBV19	TRBJ2-7	-	11	CACRGTHEQYF	TGTGCCTGTAGAGGGACCCACGAGCAGTACTTC